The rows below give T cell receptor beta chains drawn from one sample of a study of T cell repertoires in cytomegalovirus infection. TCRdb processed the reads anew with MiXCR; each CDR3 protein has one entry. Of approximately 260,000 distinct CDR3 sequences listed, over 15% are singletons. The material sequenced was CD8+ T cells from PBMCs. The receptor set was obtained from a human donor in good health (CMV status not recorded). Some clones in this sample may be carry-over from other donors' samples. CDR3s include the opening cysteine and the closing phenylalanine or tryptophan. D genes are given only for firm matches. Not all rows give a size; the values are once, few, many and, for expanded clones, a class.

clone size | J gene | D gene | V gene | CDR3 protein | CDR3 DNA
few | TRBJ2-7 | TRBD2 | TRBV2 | CASSDRLAGGSYEQYF | TGTGCCAGCAGTGACAGACTAGCGGGGGGGTCCTACGAGCAGTACTTC
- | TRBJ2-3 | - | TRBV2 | CASTYSTDTQYF | TGTGCCAGCACCTATAGCACAGATACGCAGTATTTT
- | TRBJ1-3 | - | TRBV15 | CATSRDGGDSGNTIYF | TGTGCCACCAGCAGAGATGGGGGAGACTCTGGAAACACCATATATTTT
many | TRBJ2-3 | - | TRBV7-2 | CASSPIYTDTQYF | TGTGCCAGCAGCCCGATATACACAGATACGCAGTATTTT
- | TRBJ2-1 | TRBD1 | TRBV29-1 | CSVAQWDRRVYRYNEQFF | TGCAGCGTTGCACAATGGGACAGGCGGGTGTATAGATACAATGAGCAGTTCTTC
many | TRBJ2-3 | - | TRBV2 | CASSEDYTDTQYF | TGTGCCAGCAGTGAGGACTACACAGATACGCAGTATTTT
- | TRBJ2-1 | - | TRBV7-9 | CASSRVFYEQFF | TGTGCCAGCAGCAGAGTATTCTATGAGCAGTTCTTC
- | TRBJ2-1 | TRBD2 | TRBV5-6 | CASTPGTSVHEQFF | TGTGCCAGCACCCCCGGGACTAGCGTTCATGAGCAGTTCTTC
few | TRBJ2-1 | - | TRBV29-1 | CSVEGRAGSYNEQFF | TGCAGCGTTGAAGGTAGGGCGGGCTCATACAATGAGCAGTTCTTC
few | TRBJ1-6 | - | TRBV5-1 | CASSLSTNSPLHF | TGCGCCAGCAGCTTGTCGACCAATTCACCCCTCCACTTT
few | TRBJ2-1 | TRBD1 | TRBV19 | CASSPGQGGGYEQFF | TGTGCCAGTAGTCCCGGACAGGGCGGTGGCTATGAGCAGTTCTTC
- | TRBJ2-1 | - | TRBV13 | CASSYLGGNSYNEQFF | TGTGCCAGCAGCTACCTCGGCGGCAACTCCTACAATGAGCAGTTCTTC
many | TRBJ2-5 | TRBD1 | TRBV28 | CASSSGTGTYQETQYF | TGTGCCAGCAGCTCCGGGACAGGGACCTACCAAGAGACCCAGTACTTC
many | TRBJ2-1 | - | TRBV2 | CASSRDFVGSNEQFF | TGTGCCAGCAGTAGGGACTTCGTGGGTTCCAATGAGCAGTTCTTC
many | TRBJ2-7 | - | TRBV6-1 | CASSDADRAF | TGTGCCAGCAGTGACGCTGACCGTGCATTC
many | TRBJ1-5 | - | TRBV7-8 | CASSLERVSQPQHF | TGTGCCAGCAGCTTAGAAAGGGTTAGTCAGCCCCAGCATTTT
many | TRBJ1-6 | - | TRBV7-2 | CASSPEVGIGPLHF | TGTGCCAGCAGCCCAGAAGTGGGTATAGGACCCCTCCACTTT
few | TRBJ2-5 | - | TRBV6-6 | CASSSPQGKGETQYF | TGTGCCAGCAGTTCTCCACAGGGAAAAGGGGAGACCCAGTACTTC
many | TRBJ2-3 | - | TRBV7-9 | CASSPNGGETDTQYF | TGTGCCAGCAGCCCAAATGGAGGGGAAACAGATACGCAGTATTTT
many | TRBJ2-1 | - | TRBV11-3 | CASSVRVGDASYNEQFF | TGTGCCAGCAGCGTCAGGGTAGGGGACGCCTCCTACAATGAGCAGTTCTTC
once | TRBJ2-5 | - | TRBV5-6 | CASSTGGEQETQYF | TGTGCCAGCAGCACTGGCGGGGAGCAAGAGACCCAGTACTTC
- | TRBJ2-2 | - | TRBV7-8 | CASSDYTGELFF | TGTGCCAGCAGCGACTACACCGGGGAGCTGTTTTTT
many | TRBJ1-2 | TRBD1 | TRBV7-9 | CASSSFQGAEDVYGYTF | TGTGCCAGCAGCTCCTTTCAGGGGGCCGAGGATGTGTATGGCTACACCTTC
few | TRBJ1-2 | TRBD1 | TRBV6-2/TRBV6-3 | CASSGSWDRAAYGYTF | TGTGCCAGCAGTGGGAGCTGGGACAGGGCCGCCTATGGCTACACCTTC
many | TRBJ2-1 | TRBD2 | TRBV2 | CASSEAGGGLTNEQFF | TGTGCCAGCAGTGAAGCCGGGGGGGGCTTAACCAATGAGCAGTTCTTC
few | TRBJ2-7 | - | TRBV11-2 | CASSYPGRAYEQYF | TGTGCCAGCAGCTACCCGGGACGGGCCTACGAGCAGTACTTC
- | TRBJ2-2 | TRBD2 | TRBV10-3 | CAISDPGLPYTGELFF | TGTGCCATCAGTGACCCGGGACTACCCTACACCGGGGAGCTGTTTTTT
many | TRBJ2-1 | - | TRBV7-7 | CASSLLNREQLYNEQFF | TGTGCTAGCAGCTTGCTGAACCGGGAGCAACTTTACAATGAGCAGTTCTTC
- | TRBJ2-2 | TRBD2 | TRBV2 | CASSGAGVTNTGELFF | TGTGCCAGCAGTGGCGCGGGGGTAACGAACACCGGGGAGCTGTTTTTT
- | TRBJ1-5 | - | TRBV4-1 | CASSQEFALLNQPQHF | TGCGCCAGCAGCCAAGAATTCGCACTGCTCAATCAGCCCCAGCATTTT
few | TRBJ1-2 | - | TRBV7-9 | CASSPPGQPNYGYTF | TGTGCCAGCAGCCCCCCAGGGCAGCCTAACTATGGCTACACCTTC
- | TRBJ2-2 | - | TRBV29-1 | CSVDVRGDGTGELFF | TGCAGCGTTGACGTTCGGGGAGACGGCACCGGGGAGCTGTTTTTT
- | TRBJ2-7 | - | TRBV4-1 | CASSQDTGGNGYEQYF | TGCGCCAGCAGCCAAGATACCGGGGGTAATGGTTACGAGCAGTACTTC
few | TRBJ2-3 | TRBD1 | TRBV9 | CASSVTGTGVLDTQYF | TGTGCCAGCAGCGTCACCGGGACAGGGGTTTTAGATACGCAGTATTTT
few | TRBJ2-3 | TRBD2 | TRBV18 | CASSPPTGGGGRTDTQYF | TGTGCCAGCTCACCGCCGACGGGAGGGGGGGGCCGGACAGATACGCAGTATTTT
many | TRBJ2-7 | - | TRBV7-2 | CASSLIYYEQYF | TGTGCCAGCAGCTTAATATACTACGAGCAGTACTTC
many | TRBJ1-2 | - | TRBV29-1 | CSVEDRLNYGYTF | TGCAGCGTTGAGGACAGACTTAACTATGGCTACACCTTC
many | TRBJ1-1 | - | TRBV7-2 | CASSSDSHAEAFF | TGTGCCAGCAGCTCCGACTCCCATGCTGAAGCTTTCTTT
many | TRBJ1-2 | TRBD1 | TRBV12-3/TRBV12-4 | CASSLTGTGDGYTF | TGTGCCAGCAGTCTAACCGGGACAGGGGATGGCTACACCTTC
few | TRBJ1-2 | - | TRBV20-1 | CSANLRKTYYGYTF | TGCAGTGCAAACCTGAGAAAGACCTACTATGGCTACACCTTC
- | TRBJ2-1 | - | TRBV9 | CASSVAGGPPYNEQFF | TGTGCCAGCAGCGTAGCTGGAGGTCCGCCGTACAATGAGCAGTTCTTC
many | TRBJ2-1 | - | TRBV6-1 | CASSSKTVLNEQFF | TGTGCCAGCAGTTCAAAGACAGTACTCAATGAGCAGTTCTTC
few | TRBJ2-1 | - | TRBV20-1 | CSARRPNYNEQFF | TGCAGTGCTAGACGGCCGAATTACAATGAGCAGTTCTTC
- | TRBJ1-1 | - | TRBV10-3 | CAISDTGSNTEAFF | TGTGCCATCAGCGATACAGGATCGAACACTGAAGCTTTCTTT
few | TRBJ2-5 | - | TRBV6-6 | CASGVGGHETQYF | TGTGCCAGCGGGGTCGGGGGTCACGAGACCCAGTACTTC
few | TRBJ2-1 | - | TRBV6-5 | CASSYGLYNEQFF | TGTGCCAGCAGTTACGGCCTCTACAATGAGCAGTTCTTC
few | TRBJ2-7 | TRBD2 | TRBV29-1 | CSVSGTGPEQYF | TGCAGCGTGAGCGGGACGGGCCCCGAGCAGTACTTC
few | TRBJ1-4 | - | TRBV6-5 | CASSYGTNEKLFF | TGTGCCAGCAGTTACGGGACTAATGAAAAACTGTTTTTT
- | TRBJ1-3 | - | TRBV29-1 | CSVEVWGSSGNTIYF | TGCAGCGTTGAGGTGTGGGGTTCTTCTGGAAACACCATATATTTT